The 16 T cell receptor beta chains given below trace back to one sample, sequenced in a study of blood T cell repertoires in COVID-19. Sequenced by immunoSEQ multiplex PCR; TCRdb stores in-frame clones only, minus some. The repertoire holds roughly 140,000 clones, with about 80% as singletons. The specimen was PBMCs or T cells enriched from blood (not recorded which). These receptors all stem from a woman under 30 who had been exposed to COVID-19.

CDR3 in DNA: TGCAGCGTTGTAGGAGGGGGCCAGGGAAAACTGTTTTTT. Translating gives CSVVGGGQGKLFF. The rearrangement uses TRBV29-1 and TRBJ1-4, with 7 bases fitting TRBD1. V was clipped by 4 bases and J by 10 bases; unmatched bases: 9. The CDR3 has 13 amino acids. In germline, CDR1 is SQVTM, CDR2 ANQGSEA.

The sample holds one count of this clone. The chain joins TRBV9 to TRBJ1-3; 7 bases align to TRBD1. CDR3 length: 16 amino acids. Germline V gene data show CDR1 as SGDLS and CDR2 as YYNGEE. Trimming cost V 2 bases and J 4 bases; bases outside gene matches: 9. This CDR3 reads CASSVGTGQSGNTIYF. Written as DNA, the CDR3 is TGTGCCAGCAGCGTGGGGACGGGACAGTCAGGAAACACCATATATTTT.

This clone was seen more than once but under ten times. The chain is built from TRBV12-3 or TRBV12-4 and TRBJ1-2; TRBD1 is a possible D gene (6 bases). There are 11 residues in the CDR3. Trimming pared 6 bases from V and 5 bases from J, leaving 7 bases between. This chain's CDR3 is CASSTGYGYTF. CDR3 nucleotide sequence: TGTGCCAGCAGCACAGGGTATGGCTACACCTTC.

The rearrangement uses TRBV6-5 and TRBJ1-5; D unresolved. Trimming stripped 6 bases from V and 0 bases from J, with 12 bases between. Per the germline V gene, CDR1 is MNHEY and CDR2 is SVGAGI. The CDR3 has 15 residues. CDR3: CASRPLDFSNQPQHF. In DNA, the CDR3 is TGTGCCAGCAGGCCTCTCGACTTTAGCAATCAGCCCCAGCATTTT.

The chain combines TRBV4-1 with TRBJ1-4, with 9 bases aligning to TRBD1. Germline values: CDR1 MGHRA, CDR2 YSYEKL. CDR3 size: 19 residues. V trimming: 3 bases; J trimming: 6 bases; junction bases outside the gene matches: 17. CDR3 region: CASSHLPGQGLNLDEKLFF. For the CDR3, the DNA is TGCGCCAGCAGCCACCTACCGGGACAGGGCTTAAATCTGGATGAAAAACTGTTTTTT.

V is TRBV6-5 and J is TRBJ1-4; 9 bases fit TRBD1. Germline V lookup: CDR1 MNHEY, CDR2 SVGAGI. The V gene end was trimmed by 0 bases and the J gene end by 11 bases; junction bases not matched to a gene: 10. This CDR3 region has 16 residues. The CDR3 DNA reads TGTGCCAGCAGTTACTCCGTACCGGGACAGGGTTTGAAACTGTTTTTT. It yields the protein CASSYSVPGQGLKLFF.

The chain joins TRBV7-2 to TRBJ2-5; maybe TRBD1 (5 bases). There are 12 residues in the CDR3. Trimming pared 1 base from V and 11 bases from J, leaving 11 bases between. The germline V gene has CDR1 SGHTA and CDR2 FQGNSA. The CDR3 sequence is CASSLDYQGQYF. DNA of the CDR3: TGTGCCAGCAGCTTAGATTACCAGGGACAGTACTTC. Filled out from reference TRBV7-2 and TRBJ2-5, the complete variable domain reads GAGVSQSPSNKVTEKGKDVELRCDPISGHTALYWYRQSLGQGLEFLIYFQGNSAPDKSGLPSDRFSAERTGGSVSTLTIQRTQQEDSAVYLCASSLDYQGQYFGPGTRLLVL.

The rearrangement joins TRBV11-1 to TRBJ1-1, with a possible D match to TRBD1 (6 bases). Trimming removed 5 bases from V and 0 bases from J, with 13 bases in between. CDR1 and CDR2 from the germline V gene are SGHAT and FQDESV (reference sequence). The length of the CDR3 is 15 residues. The CDR3 nucleotides read TGTGCCAGCAGCGTACAGGGAAATTTGAACACTGAAGCTTTCTTT. Encoded protein: CASSVQGNLNTEAFF.

The table lists this clone with many counts. The rearrangement joins TRBV28 to TRBJ2-3, with 7 nucleotides matching TRBD2. The CDR3 consists of 16 residues. In germline, CDR1 is MDHEN, CDR2 SYDVKM. V lost 7 bases to trimming and J lost 3 bases; unmatched junction nucleotides: 13. Here the CDR3 reads CASTISGGRRTDTQYF. CDR3 sequence (DNA): TGTGCCAGCACTATCTCCGGCGGGAGACGGACAGATACGCAGTATTTT.

The rearrangement uses TRBV11-2 and TRBJ1-1; TRBD1 is a possible D gene (6 bases). CDR1 SGHAT and CDR2 FQNNGV come from the germline V gene. V lost 1 base to trimming and J lost 4 bases, with 7 bases between them. The CDR3 runs to 13 residues. The CDR3 coding sequence is TGTGCCAGCAGCTTAGGGGACATCACTGAAGCTTTCTTT. It is translated as CASSLGDITEAFF.

This chain uses TRBV5-6 with TRBJ2-7, with 7 positions matching TRBD1. The germline V gene has CDR1 SGHDT and CDR2 YYEEEE. CDR3 length: 17 residues. J gave up 9 bases and V 4 bases, and 22 bases lay outside the gene matches. CDR3 sequence (DNA): TGTGCCAGCAGCCCAACCCCGACAGGGTTCGGGACGGTAGGGCAGTACTTC. Its protein product is CASSPTPTGFGTVGQYF.

This clone is a singleton in its sample. The chain has TRBV7-2 and TRBJ1-4; the match to TRBD1 covers 9 bases. With 5 bases clipped from V and 11 bases from J, the junction kept 12 bases outside the gene matches. The germline V gene has CDR1 SGHTA and CDR2 FQGNSA. The CDR3 totals 15 residues. The CDR3 region has the DNA TGTGCCAGCAGCCTATCCGGGACAGGGACCAGGAAACTGTTTTTT. This translates into CASSLSGTGTRKLFF.

The chain employs TRBV7-9 and TRBJ2-1, with 9 bases fitting TRBD2. This CDR3 is 15 amino acids long. Germline CDR1 and CDR2: SEHNR and FQNEAQ (reference sequence). Trimming took 1 base from V and 2 from J; bases not matched to a gene: 0. The CDR3 region is CASSLVAGAYNEQFF. Written as DNA, the CDR3 is TGTGCCAGCAGCTTAGTAGCGGGGGCCTACAATGAGCAGTTCTTC.

V usage is TRBV4-1 and J usage is TRBJ1-2; tentative D call: TRBD1 (6 bases). The V end was cut by 0 bases, the J end by 4 bases, with 12 bases between. Germline V gives CDR1 MGHRA, CDR2 YSYEKL. CDR3 length: 15 residues. The CDR3 sequence is CASSQEGQRFYGYTF. The CDR3 DNA follows: TGCGCCAGCAGCCAAGAAGGACAGCGGTTCTATGGCTACACCTTC.

The sample holds one count of this clone. For the CDR3, the DNA is TGTGCCAGCAGAGTTTCGGGACTTAGGGGCACTGAAGCTTTCTTT. Protein: CASRVSGLRGTEAFF. This chain connects TRBV27 to TRBJ1-1; perhaps TRBD1 as D (5 bases). The CDR3 loop spans 15 amino acids. Trimming cost V 6 bases and J 4 bases, with 18 bases left between them. Per the germline V gene, CDR1 is MNHEY and CDR2 is SMNVEV (reference sequence).

This clone was recorded many times. The chain combines TRBV28 with TRBJ2-1; 8 bases match TRBD2. The CDR3 consists of 13 residues. Germline V gene data show CDR1 as MDHEN and CDR2 as SYDVKM. The V segment lost 11 bases and the J segment 6 bases; nucleotides outside the gene matches: 9. The CDR3 region is CASVRLAGNEQFF. CDR3 coding DNA: TGTGCCTCCGTGCGGCTAGCGGGCAATGAGCAGTTCTTC.